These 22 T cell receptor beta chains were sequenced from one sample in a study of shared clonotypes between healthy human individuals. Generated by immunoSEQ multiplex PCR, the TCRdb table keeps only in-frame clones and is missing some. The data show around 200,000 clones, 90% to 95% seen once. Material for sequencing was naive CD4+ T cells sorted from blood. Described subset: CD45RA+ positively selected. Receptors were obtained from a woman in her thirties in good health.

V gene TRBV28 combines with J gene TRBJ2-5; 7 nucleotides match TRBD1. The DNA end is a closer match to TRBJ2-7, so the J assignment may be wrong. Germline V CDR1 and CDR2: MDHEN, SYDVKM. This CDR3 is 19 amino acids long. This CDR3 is CASSYPHPFSGTATYEQYF. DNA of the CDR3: TGTGCCAGCAGTTATCCCCACCCATTCTCCGGGACAGCTACCTACGAGCAGTACTTC.

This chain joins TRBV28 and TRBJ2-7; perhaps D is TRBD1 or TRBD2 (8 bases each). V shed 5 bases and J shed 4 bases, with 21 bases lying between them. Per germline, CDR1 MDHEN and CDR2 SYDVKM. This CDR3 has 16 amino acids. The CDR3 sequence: CASSPGGGTGQYEQYF. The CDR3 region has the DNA TGTGCCAGCAGTCCCGGCGGGGGGACAGGACAATACGAGCAGTACTTC.

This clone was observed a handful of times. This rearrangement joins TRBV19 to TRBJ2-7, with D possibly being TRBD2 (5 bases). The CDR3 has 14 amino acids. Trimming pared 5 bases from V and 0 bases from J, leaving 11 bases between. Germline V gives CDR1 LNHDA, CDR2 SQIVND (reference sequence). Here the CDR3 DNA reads TGTGCCAGTAGTTGGCTAGGGAGCTCCTACGAGCAGTACTTC. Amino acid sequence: CASSWLGSSYEQYF.

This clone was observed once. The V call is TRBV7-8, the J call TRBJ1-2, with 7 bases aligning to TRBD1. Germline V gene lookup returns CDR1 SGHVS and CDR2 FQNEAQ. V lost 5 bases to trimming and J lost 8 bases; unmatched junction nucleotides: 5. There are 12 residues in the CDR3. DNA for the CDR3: TGTGCCAGCAGCCCTCGGACAGGAGGCTACACCTTC. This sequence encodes CASSPRTGGYTF.

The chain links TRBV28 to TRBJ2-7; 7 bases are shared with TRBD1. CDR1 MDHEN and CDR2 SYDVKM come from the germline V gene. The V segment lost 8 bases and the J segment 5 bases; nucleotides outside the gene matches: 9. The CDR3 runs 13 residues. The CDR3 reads CASGLTGIDEQYF. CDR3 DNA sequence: TGTGCCAGCGGACTGACAGGGATCGACGAGCAGTACTTC.

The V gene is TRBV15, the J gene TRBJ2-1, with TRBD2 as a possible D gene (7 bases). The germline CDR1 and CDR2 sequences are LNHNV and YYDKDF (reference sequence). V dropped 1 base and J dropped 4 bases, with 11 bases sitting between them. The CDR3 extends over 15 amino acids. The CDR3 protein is CATSRGGGGYNEQFF. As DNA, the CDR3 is TGTGCCACCAGCAGAGGGGGAGGGGGTTACAATGAGCAGTTCTTC.

The CDR3 nucleotides read TGTGCCAGCAGCGACGCGTTCAGGGTCTATGGCTACACCTTC. Its translation is CASSDAFRVYGYTF. The V gene is TRBV28, the J gene TRBJ1-2, with D possibly being TRBD1 (5 bases). Trimming removed 6 bases at V and 4 bases at J, with 15 bases between. The CDR3 length is 14 residues. Looked up from germline, CDR1 is MDHEN and CDR2 is SYDVKM.

In nucleotides, the CDR3 is TGTGCCAGCAGGCAGACCGCGAACTCTGGAAACACCATATATTTT. Amino acid sequence: CASRQTANSGNTIYF. This chain links TRBV9 with TRBJ1-3; D remains ambiguous. This CDR3 has 15 amino acids. From germline, CDR1 is SGDLS and CDR2 YYNGEE. Trimming left V 5 bases short and J 0 bases short, with 12 bases between.

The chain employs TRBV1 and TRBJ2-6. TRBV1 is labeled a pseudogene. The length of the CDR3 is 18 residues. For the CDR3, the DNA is TGCACCAGCAGCTTTGCATGTTTGGCACAAAGTCGGGCCAACGTCCTTACTTTC. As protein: CTSSFACLAQSRANVLTF.

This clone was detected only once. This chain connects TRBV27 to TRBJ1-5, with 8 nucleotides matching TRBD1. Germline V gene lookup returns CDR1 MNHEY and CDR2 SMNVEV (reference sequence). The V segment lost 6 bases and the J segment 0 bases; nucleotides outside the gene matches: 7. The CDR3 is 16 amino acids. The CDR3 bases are TGTGCCAGCAGGCTACAGGGGGGAGGTAGCAATCAGCCCCAGCATTTT. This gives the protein CASRLQGGGSNQPQHF.

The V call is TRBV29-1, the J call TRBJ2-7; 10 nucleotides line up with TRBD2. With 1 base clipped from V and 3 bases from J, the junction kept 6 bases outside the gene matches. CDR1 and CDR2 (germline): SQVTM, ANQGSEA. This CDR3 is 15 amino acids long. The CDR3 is CSVEATSGNVYEQYF. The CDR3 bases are TGCAGCGTTGAAGCTACTAGCGGGAACGTCTACGAGCAGTACTTC.

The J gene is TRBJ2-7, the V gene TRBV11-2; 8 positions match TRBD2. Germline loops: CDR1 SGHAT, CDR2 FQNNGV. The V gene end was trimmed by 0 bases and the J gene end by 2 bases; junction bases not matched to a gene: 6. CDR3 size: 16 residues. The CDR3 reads CASSLDLSGGTYEQYF. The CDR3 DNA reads TGTGCCAGCAGCTTAGATCTCAGCGGGGGTACCTACGAGCAGTACTTC. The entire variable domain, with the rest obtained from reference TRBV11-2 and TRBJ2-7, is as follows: EAGVAQSPRYKIIEKRQSVAFWCNPISGHATLYWYQQILGQGPKLLIQFQNNGVVDDSQLPKDRFSAERLKGVDSTLKIQPAKLEDSAVYLCASSLDLSGGTYEQYFGPGTRLTVT.

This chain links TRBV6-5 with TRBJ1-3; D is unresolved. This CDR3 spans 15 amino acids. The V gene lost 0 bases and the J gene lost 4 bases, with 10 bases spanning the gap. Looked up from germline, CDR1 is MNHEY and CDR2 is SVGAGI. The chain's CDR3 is CASSYSRTPGNTIYF. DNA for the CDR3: TGTGCCAGCAGTTACTCAAGGACCCCAGGAAACACCATATATTTT.

The CDR3 here is CASSTSAAYEQYF. The CDR3 DNA reads as TGTGCCAGCAGTACTAGCGCCGCCTACGAGCAGTACTTC. The chain uses TRBV6-6 and TRBJ2-7, with 7 bases that match TRBD2. Looked up from germline, CDR1 is MNHNY and CDR2 is SVGAGI (reference sequence). CDR3 size: 13 residues. V shed 5 bases and J 2 bases; nucleotides not matched to a gene: 3.

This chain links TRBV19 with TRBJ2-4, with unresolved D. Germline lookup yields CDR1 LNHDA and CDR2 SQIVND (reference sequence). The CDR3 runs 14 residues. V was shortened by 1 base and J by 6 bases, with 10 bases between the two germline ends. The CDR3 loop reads CASSIGTKGNIQYF. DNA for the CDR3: TGTGCCAGTAGTATAGGTACAAAGGGAAACATTCAGTACTTC.

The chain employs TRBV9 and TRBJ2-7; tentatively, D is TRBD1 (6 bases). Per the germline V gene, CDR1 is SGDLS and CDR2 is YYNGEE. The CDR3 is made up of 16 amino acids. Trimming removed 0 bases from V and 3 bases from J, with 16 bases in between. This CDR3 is CASSVGGQAFIYEQYF. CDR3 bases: TGTGCCAGCAGCGTAGGGGGGCAGGCCTTCATCTACGAGCAGTACTTC.

The CDR3 protein is CASSIGGGNPYEQYF. The CDR3 DNA sequence: TGTGCCAGTAGTATAGGCGGCGGGAACCCCTACGAGCAGTACTTC. The chain carries TRBV19 and TRBJ2-7; maybe TRBD2 (6 bases). Trimming stripped 1 base from V and 2 bases from J, with 12 bases between. The CDR3 extends over 15 amino acids. Per germline, CDR1 LNHDA and CDR2 SQIVND (reference sequence).

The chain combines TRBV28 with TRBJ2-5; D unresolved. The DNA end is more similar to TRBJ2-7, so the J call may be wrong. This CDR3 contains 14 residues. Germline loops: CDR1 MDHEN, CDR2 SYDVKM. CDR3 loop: CASSYNYFTYEQYF. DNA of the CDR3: TGTGCCAGCAGTTACAACTACTTTACCTACGAGCAGTACTTC.

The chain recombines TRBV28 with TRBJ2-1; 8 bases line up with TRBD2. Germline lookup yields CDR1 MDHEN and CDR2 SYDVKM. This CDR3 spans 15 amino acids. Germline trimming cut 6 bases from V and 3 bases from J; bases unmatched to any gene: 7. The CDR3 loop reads CASSRSGSFYNEQFF. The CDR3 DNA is TGTGCCAGCAGCCGGAGCGGGAGCTTCTACAATGAGCAGTTCTTC.

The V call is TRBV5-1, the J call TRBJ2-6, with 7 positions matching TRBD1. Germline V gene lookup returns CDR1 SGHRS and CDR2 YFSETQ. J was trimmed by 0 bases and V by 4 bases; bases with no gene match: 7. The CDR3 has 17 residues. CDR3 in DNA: TGCGCCAGCAGCAACAGGACAGGTACCTCTGGGGCCAACGTCCTGACTTTC. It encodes CASSNRTGTSGANVLTF. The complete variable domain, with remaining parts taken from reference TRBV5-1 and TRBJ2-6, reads KAGVTQTPRYLIKTRGQQVTLSCSPISGHRSVSWYQQTPGQGLQFLFEYFSETQRNKGNFPGRFSGRQFSNSRSEMNVSTLELGDSALYLCASSNRTGTSGANVLTFGAGSRLTVL.

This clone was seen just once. DNA for the CDR3: TGTGCCAGCAATAGGGGCGAAAAGGACGTTCAGTACTTC. It specifies CASNRGEKDVQYF. The genes are TRBV9 and TRBJ2-4; TRBD1 is a possible D gene (5 bases). Germline V gene data show CDR1 as SGDLS and CDR2 as YYNGEE. The CDR3 is 13 residues long. V was pared by 6 bases and J by 11 bases, with 18 bases between.

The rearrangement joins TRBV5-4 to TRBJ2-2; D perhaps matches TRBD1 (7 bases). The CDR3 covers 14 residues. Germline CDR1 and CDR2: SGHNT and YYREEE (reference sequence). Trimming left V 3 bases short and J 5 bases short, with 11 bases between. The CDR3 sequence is CASSYPGGTGELFF. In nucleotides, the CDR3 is TGTGCCAGCAGCTATCCAGGGGGGACCGGGGAGCTGTTTTTT.